Sequencing of this T cell receptor (beta chain) was carried out in a study of cytomegalovirus exposure and HLA in healthy donors. Turning to this clone: Its antigen remains unknown.

The primer mix had 60 Vbeta and 13 Jbeta primers. Produced via immunoSEQ multiplex PCR; TCRdb's table is partial and in-frame only. The data show some 100,000 clones, roughly three quarters seen once. J gave up 2 bases and V 2 bases, and 15 bases lay outside the gene matches. Germline V lookup: CDR1 MNHEY, CDR2 SMNVEV (reference sequence). This CDR3 spans 18 amino acids. Study-wide findings and caveats: Cytomegalovirus association was listed for 164 TCR beta chains. In a later analysis, CMV-associated beta chains were mostly HLA-associated, it appeared. TCR sequences were mostly rare, though some public TCRs occurred in many donors. The productive fraction for most TCR beta V segments was about 90% or about 30% in an earlier analysis.

This TCR derives from a woman in her fifties or sixties in good health and CMV-seropositive. This sequence joins TRBV27 and TRBJ2-7, with 7 bases aligning to TRBD2. Sequenced: PBMCs. CDR3 DNA: TGTGCCAGCAGTTTAAGGCCAGCGGGGAACCAAGGGCCCTACGAGCAGTACTTC. This translates into CASSLRPAGNQGPYEQYF.